Below are 4 T cell receptor beta chains sequenced from a single sample in a study of T and B cells in COVID-19 patients. TRB rearrangements were amplified by multiplex PCR with BIOMED2 TRB-A/B primers. TCRdb reprocessed the multiplex PCR reads with MiXCR, giving one entry per CDR3 protein. The sample holds thousands of distinct CDR3 sequences, roughly a quarter seen once. From blood, about 250-500 ng of genomic DNA served as TRB template. What was sequenced was blood. The receptors shown here come from a human donor with active COVID-19.

There are a few counts of this clonotype. The chain has TRBV20-1 and TRBJ2-7; 8 positions agree with TRBD2. V lost 6 bases to trimming and J lost 3 bases; unmatched junction nucleotides: 10. The germline V gene has CDR1 DFQATT and CDR2 SNEGSKA (reference sequence). The CDR3 totals 14 residues. CDR3 sequence: CSAPVASGRYEQYF. Here the CDR3 DNA reads TGCAGTGCCCCGGTAGCTAGCGGGCGCTACGAGCAGTACTTC.

This clonotype rates as large. This rearrangement joins TRBV19 to TRBJ2-5; D is possibly TRBD2 (6 bases). Trimming took off 4 bases at V and 1 base at J, with 7 bases between the two ends. Per germline, CDR1 LNHDA and CDR2 SQIVND (reference sequence). The CDR3 contains 13 residues. This CDR3 is CASSRDFQETQYF. CDR3 coding DNA: TGTGCCAGTAGTAGGGACTTCCAAGAGACCCAGTACTTC.

This clonotype is medium-sized (0.01 to 0.1%). The genes are TRBV27 and TRBJ2-4, with 9 bases fitting TRBD1. Trimming took 4 bases from V and 6 from J; bases not matched to a gene: 10. The CDR3 contains 16 residues. Per the germline V gene, CDR1 is MNHEY and CDR2 is SMNVEV (reference sequence). The CDR3 DNA reads as TGTGCCAGCAGTTCCTCCCAGGACAGGGGAGTAAACATTCAGTACTTC. This codes for CASSSSQDRGVNIQYF.

Concerning this clonotype itself: A much larger clone differs from this one at a single base, so this may be a read error. This chain connects TRBV27 to TRBJ2-7; a possible D gene is TRBD2 (6 bases). Germline assignment: CDR1 MNHEY and CDR2 SMNVEV (reference sequence). Trimming took off 5 bases at V and 1 base at J, with 18 bases between the two ends. The CDR3 is made up of 16 amino acids. As DNA, the CDR3 is TGTGCCAGCAGTACCGGATTTACTAGCAGATCCTACGAGCAGTACTTC. It codes for CASSTGFTSRSYEQYF.